These 19 T cell receptor beta chains were sequenced from one sample in a study of regulatory T cells in long-lasting Graves disease. Assembly of TCR beta libraries relied on iRepertoire HTBI primers together with Arm-PCR of CDR3 regions. Each CDR3 protein gets one entry after TCRdb re-called the multiplex PCR reads with MiXCR. This sample has approximately 500,000 distinct CDR3 sequences; around a fifth occur once, and the top ten carry about 6.6%. Specified time point: persistent/refractory GD, antithyroid drugs over 5 years with positive TRAb. TCR sequences were obtained from RNA taken from PBMCs. The source was peripheral blood mononuclear cells (PBMCs), collected when the disease was refractory, from a patient treated with antithyroid drugs. The receptors stem from a female donor with Graves disease.

At least ten counts were recorded for this clonotype. The chain couples TRBV27 to TRBJ1-1, with a tentative D call TRBD1 (5 bases). V was shortened by 4 bases and J by 1 base, with 10 bases between the two germline ends. The CDR3 runs 14 residues. Germline CDR1 is MNHEY and CDR2 is SMNVEV (reference sequence). CDR3: CASSSDSSNTEAFF. CDR3 nucleotides: TGTGCCAGCAGTTCTGACAGCTCGAACACTGAAGCTTTCTTT.

Ten or more counts support this clonotype. V and J are TRBV3-1 and TRBJ1-1; D remains unclear. V shed 8 bases and J shed 3 bases, with 7 bases lying between them. The CDR3 runs 11 residues. CDR1 LGHDT and CDR2 YNNKEL come from the germline V gene (reference sequence). This chain's CDR3 is CASGEDTEAFF. CDR3 DNA sequence: TGTGCCAGCGGGGAGGACACTGAAGCTTTCTTT.

This clonotype was seen at least ten times. The chain's CDR3 is CASSLGDNYGYTF. In DNA form, the CDR3 reads TGTGCCAGCAGTTTAGGCGATAACTATGGCTACACCTTC. J is TRBJ1-2 and V is TRBV12-3 or TRBV12-4; D is uncertain. V lost 1 base and J lost 1, with 4 bases in between. CDR3 length: 13 amino acids.

In this sample, this clonotype turned up a few times. The chain employs TRBV12-3 or TRBV12-4 and TRBJ2-7; D is unclear. Trimming shortened V by 5 bases and J by 6 bases, and 14 bases separated the two germline ends. The CDR3 is 13 residues long. CDR3 region: CASSARLPPEQYF. The CDR3 nucleotides are TGTGCCAGCAGTGCTAGGTTGCCCCCCGAGCAGTACTTC.

The sample holds many counts of this clonotype. At one of its ends the junction is not consistent with the germline gene, which may arise from a read error. The chain carries TRBV2 and TRBJ1-3; TRBD1 agrees at 7 bases. CDR1 is SNHLY and CDR2 is FYNNEI in the germline V gene. The CDR3 is 14 amino acids. The CDR3 loop reads CASIEDRAGNTIYF. CDR3 DNA sequence: TGTGCCAGCATTGAAGACAGGGCTGGAAACACCATATATTTT.

This clonotype has more than one count but fewer than ten. The CDR3 spells CASSQEYSGGADETQYF. The CDR3 coding sequence is TGTGCCAGCAGCCAAGAGTATAGCGGGGGGGCCGACGAGACCCAGTACTTC. V and J are TRBV3-1 and TRBJ2-5, with 11 positions matching TRBD2. Trimming at V came to 0 bases and at J to 5 bases, leaving 8 bases not matched to a gene. The CDR3 extends over 17 amino acids. CDR1 LGHDT and CDR2 YNNKEL come from the germline V gene (reference sequence).

The rearrangement links TRBV9 to TRBJ2-7, with 11 positions matching TRBD1. The length of the CDR3 is 17 residues. With 1 base clipped from V and 0 bases from J, the junction kept 6 bases outside the gene matches. CDR1 is SGDLS and CDR2 is YYNGEE in the germline V gene. CDR3 sequence reads: CASSVTGQGASSYEQYF. CDR3 coding DNA: TGTGCCAGCAGCGTAACTGGACAGGGGGCGAGCTCCTACGAGCAGTACTTC.

The table lists this clonotype with a few counts. This rearrangement joins TRBV14 to TRBJ1-4; the match to TRBD1 covers 7 bases. Germline trimming cut 5 bases from V and 7 bases from J; bases unmatched to any gene: 7. In germline, CDR1 is SGHDN, CDR2 FVKESK. The CDR3 contains 14 residues. The CDR3 loop reads CASSKTGFGEKLFF. In DNA, the CDR3 is TGTGCCAGCAGCAAGACAGGGTTTGGTGAAAAACTGTTTTTT.

The gene calls are TRBV28 and TRBJ1-2, with unresolved D. CDR1 is MDHEN and CDR2 is SYDVKM in the germline V gene. V was cut by 6 bases and J by 6 bases, with 8 bases left in between. There are 11 residues in the CDR3. The CDR3 nucleotides are TGTGCCAGCAGCCCCAACAATGGCTACACCTTC. Residues: CASSPNNGYTF.

This clonotype was seen at least ten times. For the CDR3, the DNA is TGTGCCAGCCGGACAGGTACAACTAATGAAAAACTGTTTTTT. Translating it yields CASRTGTTNEKLFF. This chain links TRBV28 with TRBJ1-4, with 7 bases that match TRBD1. V dropped 8 bases and J dropped 0; count of bases not matched to a gene: 3. Per the germline V gene, CDR1 is MDHEN and CDR2 is SYDVKM. The CDR3 length is 14 residues.

The chain has TRBV7-2 and TRBJ2-5, with D tentatively TRBD2 (6 bases). V shed 5 bases and J shed 4 bases, with 17 bases lying between them. CDR1 is SGHTA and CDR2 is FQGNSA in the germline V gene. The CDR3 is 15 amino acids. The CDR3 protein is CASSQSGTSPETQYF. The DNA of the CDR3 is TGTGCCAGCAGCCAATCCGGGACTTCCCCAGAGACCCAGTACTTC.

The chain uses TRBV30 and TRBJ2-5; a weak D match, TRBD1 (5 bases). Germline CDR1 GTSNPN, CDR2 SVGIG (reference sequence). Trimming removed 2 bases at V and 2 bases at J, with 12 bases between. The length of the CDR3 is 14 residues. The CDR3 sequence: CAWSSDNLQETQYF. Written as DNA, the CDR3 is TGTGCCTGGAGTTCGGACAATTTACAAGAGACCCAGTACTTC.

The V call is TRBV29-1, the J call TRBJ2-5; 7 positions match TRBD2. With V trimmed by 3 bases and J by 4 bases, 11 bases remained unmatched. This CDR3 is built from 15 residues. Looked up from germline, CDR1 is SQVTM and CDR2 is ANQGSEA. In nucleotides, the CDR3 is TGCAGCGTTGACAGAAGTGGGAGGGGAGGAGAGACCCAGTACTTC. Its protein is CSVDRSGRGGETQYF.

This clonotype was observed a few times. This rearrangement joins TRBV20-1 to TRBJ1-4, with no clear D. Germline CDR1 and CDR2: DFQATT and SNEGSKA (reference sequence). There are 19 residues in the CDR3. V was clipped by 4 bases and J by 0 bases, with 24 bases between them. CDR3 residues: CSAIPPDLPTDATNEKLFF. CDR3 DNA: TGCAGTGCTATTCCCCCCGACCTCCCAACTGACGCAACTAATGAAAAACTGTTTTTT.

The gene calls are TRBV19 and TRBJ1-2; D may be TRBD1 (6 bases). V was cut by 6 bases and J by 3 bases, with 20 bases left in between. CDR1 LNHDA and CDR2 SQIVND come from the germline V gene (reference sequence). The CDR3 sequence is 16 residues long. CDR3 in DNA: TGTGCCAGTAGGGCGATCGTGGAGAAGGGGGACTATGGCTACACCTTC. Translated: CASRAIVEKGDYGYTF.

A few counts support this clonotype. This CDR3 reads CSVARVSTAFF. Written as DNA, the CDR3 is TGCAGCGTTGCGCGGGTCTCGACGGCTTTCTTT. The J gene is TRBJ1-1, the V gene TRBV29-1, with unresolved D. CDR1 is SQVTM, CDR2 ANQGSEA, per germline. CDR3 length equals 11 residues. V was clipped by 4 bases and J by 11 bases, with 14 bases between them. The full variable domain, with the rest looked up from reference TRBV29-1 and TRBJ1-1, is SAVISQKPSRDICQRGTSLTIQCQVDSQVTMMFWYRQQPGQSLTLIATANQGSEATYESGFVIDKFPISRPNLTFSTLTVSNMSPEDSSIYLCSVARVSTAFFGQGTRLTVV.

This clonotype was seen at least ten times. In nucleotides, the CDR3 is TGTGCCAGCAGACGGGACGGCACTAACTATGGCTACACCTTC. It translates to CASRRDGTNYGYTF. This chain joins TRBV6-1 and TRBJ1-2; D might be TRBD1 (5 bases). The CDR3 runs to 14 residues. The germline V gene encodes CDR1 MNHNS and CDR2 SASEGT. Trimming took 6 bases from V and 0 from J, leaving 11 bases between them.

The table lists this clonotype with many counts. The chain joins TRBV28 to TRBJ2-5; D possibly corresponds to TRBD2 (5 bases). In germline, CDR1 is MDHEN, CDR2 SYDVKM. This CDR3 comprises 14 residues. V lost 6 bases, J lost 5 bases, and 16 bases lay in between. Here the CDR3 DNA reads TGTGCCAGCAGCCGTAGGGTGGGAGTGGAGACCCAGTACTTC. It specifies CASSRRVGVETQYF.

V is TRBV13 and J is TRBJ2-1; unclear D gene. The CDR3 contains 15 residues. Germline V gene sequence: CDR1 PRHDT, CDR2 FYEKMQ (reference sequence). The V and J ends lost 2 bases and 10 bases respectively, with 18 bases between them. This CDR3 reads CASSLLGRARAEQFF. The CDR3, as DNA: TGTGCCAGCAGCTTACTTGGTCGGGCAAGAGCGGAGCAGTTCTTC.